One and the same sample provided the 31 T cell receptor beta chains below, sequenced in a study of blood T cell repertoires in COVID-19. The table came from immunoSEQ multiplex PCR; TCRdb's copy has only in-frame clones and leaves some out. The repertoire includes around 200,000 clones, over 70% of them detected once, and approximately 9% sits in the top ten. The sequenced sample consisted of peripheral blood. The source of these receptors is a man aged 35 to 55 with active or convalescent COVID-19.

The chain recombines TRBV5-1 with TRBJ1-1; 7 bases agree with TRBD1. In germline, CDR1 is SGHRS, CDR2 YFSETQ. The CDR3 consists of 14 residues. V lost 4 bases, J lost 7 bases, and 10 bases stayed unmatched. CDR3 DNA: TGCGCCAGCAGCCCGGACAGGCCTCGAATTGAAGCTTTCTTT. This sequence encodes CASSPDRPRIEAFF.

V and J are TRBV6-5 and TRBJ2-3; D may be TRBD1 (6 bases). The CDR3 runs 13 residues. The germline V gene has CDR1 MNHEY and CDR2 SVGAGI. V was shortened by 8 bases and J by 6 bases, with 15 bases between the two germline ends. CDR3 nucleotides: TGTGCCAGCGGGGACATCCTGCGGGATACGCAGTATTTT. This encodes CASGDILRDTQYF.

This rearrangement joins TRBV6-5 to TRBJ1-2; no firm D call. CDR1 MNHEY and CDR2 SVGAGI come from the germline V gene. V gave up 8 bases and J gave up 6 bases, with 13 bases separating them. The CDR3 spans 12 residues. CDR3 residues: CASGSGVNGYTF. Here the CDR3 DNA reads TGTGCCAGCGGCAGCGGGGTCAATGGCTACACCTTC.

This clone was seen a few times. The CDR3 nucleotides are TGCAGCGTTGAATTCGGTTGGGGGCCAAATTCACCTGGCTACACCTTC. Translation: CSVEFGWGPNSPGYTF. The chain links TRBV29-1 to TRBJ1-2; D is perhaps TRBD1 (6 bases). The V gene lost 2 bases and the J gene lost 7 bases, with 23 bases spanning the gap. The germline V gene encodes CDR1 SQVTM and CDR2 ANQGSEA. The CDR3 contains 16 residues.

The genes are TRBV10-3 and TRBJ2-1, with D perhaps matching TRBD1 (5 bases). The CDR3 length is 14 residues. The V gene lost 6 bases and the J gene lost 9 bases, with 18 bases spanning the gap. Germline V CDR1 and CDR2: ENHRY, SYGVKD. This CDR3 is CAIRPGQLSGEQFF. The CDR3 DNA is TGTGCCATCAGACCCGGACAACTAAGTGGTGAGCAGTTCTTC.

The chain links TRBV7-6 to TRBJ2-3; the D gene is possibly TRBD2 (7 bases). Trimming removed 5 bases from V and 2 bases from J, with 14 bases in between. The CDR3 runs to 15 residues. CDR1 and CDR2 from the germline V gene are SGHVS and FNYEAQ. CDR3 bases: TGTGCCAGCAGCGGGGGGGCGGGATCCACAGATACGCAGTATTTT. Protein sequence: CASSGGAGSTDTQYF.

J is TRBJ1-1 and V is TRBV7-9, with D possibly TRBD1 on 6 matching bases. The CDR3 consists of 12 residues. Germline CDR1 SEHNR, CDR2 FQNEAQ (reference sequence). V was cut by 3 bases and J by 6 bases, with 8 bases left in between. CDR3: CASSFGQSEAFF. Here the CDR3 DNA reads TGTGCCAGCAGCTTTGGACAGTCTGAAGCTTTCTTT.

The DNA for the CDR3 is TGTGCCAGCAGACTTACCACGACAGGCGTGAGGAACACCGGGGAGCTGTTTTTT. It codes for CASRLTTTGVRNTGELFF. The V call is TRBV25-1, the J call TRBJ2-2; D perhaps matches TRBD1 (6 bases). V was shortened by 6 bases and J by 1 base, with 21 bases between the two germline ends. This CDR3 is 18 amino acids long. Per germline, CDR1 MGHDK and CDR2 SYGVNS.

This clone was observed a few times. The chain employs TRBV24-1 and TRBJ1-2, with TRBD1 as a possible D gene (5 bases). The CDR3 length is 12 residues. Germline V gives CDR1 KGHDR, CDR2 SFDVKD. Deletions cut 4 bases from V and 10 bases from J, with 12 bases between. The CDR3 here is CATSEYDSVYTF. DNA for the CDR3: TGTGCCACCAGTGAATACGACAGTGTCTACACCTTC.

The chain employs TRBV19 and TRBJ2-5; 9 nucleotides line up with TRBD2. The CDR3 covers 16 residues. The V and J ends lost 3 bases and 3 bases, in that order; junction bases with no gene match: 8. Germline CDR1 LNHDA, CDR2 SQIVND (reference sequence). The CDR3 bases are TGTGCCAGTAGTATTGGGGGGCTAGCGGGGAAAGAGACCCAGTACTTC. Translated: CASSIGGLAGKETQYF. The variable domain in full, with the rest retrieved from reference TRBV19 and TRBJ2-5, is DGGITQSPKYLFRKEGQNVTLSCEQNLNHDAMYWYRQDPGQGLRLIYYSQIVNDFQKGDIAEGYSVSREKKESFPLTVTSAQKNPTAFYLCASSIGGLAGKETQYFGPGTRLLVL.

The genes are TRBV2 and TRBJ2-7; 10 bases are a match to TRBD1. The V segment lost 6 bases and the J segment 2 bases; nucleotides outside the gene matches: 10. This CDR3 has 16 residues. Per the germline V gene, CDR1 is SNHLY and CDR2 is FYNNEI. In DNA form, the CDR3 reads TGTGCCAGCAGAGCTAAGCCGGGACAGGGGACCTACGAGCAGTACTTC. This sequence encodes CASRAKPGQGTYEQYF.

The chain uses TRBV29-1 and TRBJ1-1, with D hard to call. The CDR3 is made up of 11 amino acids. The germline CDR1 and CDR2 sequences are SQVTM and ANQGSEA. V lost 7 bases and J 1 base, leaving 7 bases between the germline ends. DNA for the CDR3: TGCAGCGGGAGGGAGAACACTGAAGCTTTCTTT. It codes for CSGRENTEAFF.

The chain recombines TRBV6-5 with TRBJ2-7; 7 bases are a match to TRBD2. The trim removed 7 bases at V and 1 base at J, leaving 10 bases unmatched. CDR1 and CDR2 from the germline V gene are MNHEY and SVGAGI. The CDR3 has 15 residues. The CDR3 sequence is CASTKRDRTSYEQYF. CDR3 bases: TGTGCCAGCACCAAGCGGGATAGGACATCCTACGAGCAGTACTTC.

V usage is TRBV21-1 and J usage is TRBJ2-2; the D call TRBD2 from the table was never checked on the DNA. TRBV21-1 is labeled a pseudogene. The CDR3 consists of 18 residues. CDR3 DNA: TGTGCCAGCAGCAAAACGGTAGGTGGGAGGAGAAACACCGGGGAGCTGTTTTTT. Its translation: CASSKTVGGRRNTGELFF.

The rearrangement uses TRBV5-4 and TRBJ2-3; D ambiguous. Germline CDR1 reads SGHNT; CDR2 reads YYREEE (reference sequence). Trimming took off 0 bases at V and 4 bases at J, with 6 bases between the two ends. The CDR3 contains 13 residues. The CDR3 protein is CASSLAVADTQYF. The CDR3 DNA reads as TGTGCCAGCAGCTTGGCGGTTGCAGATACGCAGTATTTT. The complete variable domain, with remaining parts taken from reference TRBV5-4 and TRBJ2-3, reads ETGVTQSPTHLIKTRGQQVTLRCSSQSGHNTVSWYQQALGQGPQFIFQYYREEENGRGNFPPRFSGLQFPNYSSELNVNALELDDSALYLCASSLAVADTQYFGPGTRLTVL.

V usage is TRBV2 and J usage is TRBJ2-7; 9 nucleotides match TRBD1. There are 14 residues in the CDR3. Trimming removed 6 bases from V and 2 bases from J; junction bases left unmatched: 5. CDR1 is SNHLY, CDR2 FYNNEI, per germline. CDR3 coding DNA: TGTGCCAGCAGCCCCGGGACAGGGACCTACGAGCAGTACTTC. Translated, it gives CASSPGTGTYEQYF.

The chain joins TRBV9 to TRBJ2-1; 8 bases fit TRBD2. This CDR3 has 15 residues. Germline trimming cut 2 bases from V and 2 bases from J; bases unmatched to any gene: 3. From germline, CDR1 is SGDLS and CDR2 YYNGEE. The CDR3 DNA reads TGTGCCAGCAGCGTTAGCGGGGACACCTACAATGAGCAGTTCTTC. Amino acids: CASSVSGDTYNEQFF. The full variable domain, rest sourced from reference TRBV9 and TRBJ2-1, is DSGVTQTPKHLITATGQRVTLRCSPRSGDLSVYWYQQSLDQGLQFLIQYYNGEERAKGNILERFSAQQFPDLHSELNLSSLELGDSALYFCASSVSGDTYNEQFFGPGTRLTVL.

The chain joins TRBV19 to TRBJ2-3; 8 bases map to TRBD1. Trimming removed 1 base from V and 5 bases from J; junction bases left unmatched: 14. From germline, CDR1 is LNHDA and CDR2 SQIVND (reference sequence). This CDR3 is 18 amino acids long. The CDR3 bases are TGTGCCAGTAGTATAGGGACAGGGAGAACCCGACTCGGAGATACGCAGTATTTT. Translation gives CASSIGTGRTRLGDTQYF.

V and J are TRBV6-5 and TRBJ2-3; 8 bases agree with TRBD1. V shed 6 bases, J shed 2 bases, and the junction held 7 bases outside the gene matches. CDR1 and CDR2 (germline): MNHEY, SVGAGI. There are 15 residues in the CDR3. In DNA form, the CDR3 reads TGTGCCAGCAGAGAGGACAGGGTCGACACAGATACGCAGTATTTT. Translated, it gives CASREDRVDTDTQYF.

This clone was seen just once. The V and J genes are TRBV5-6 and TRBJ2-2; 8 bases match TRBD1. The CDR3 extends over 14 amino acids. Losses at the gene ends were 2 bases for V and 6 bases for J; bases not matched to a gene: 3. CDR1 and CDR2 (germline): SGHDT, YYEEEE. For the CDR3, the DNA is TGTGCCAGCAGCTTCTGGACAGGGCCCGGGGAGCTGTTTTTT. Translation: CASSFWTGPGELFF.

The chain couples TRBV3-1 (or the pseudogene TRBV3-2) to TRBJ2-7; D is unclear. CDR1 is LGHDT, CDR2 YNNKEL, per germline (reference sequence). CDR3 length equals 12 residues. The ends were cut back, 5 bases at V and 2 bases at J, with 7 bases in the middle. The DNA of the CDR3 is TGTGCCAGCAGCGGTGGCCCCTACGAGCAGTACTTC. Its translation: CASSGGPYEQYF.

This clone was recorded at least ten times. The chain joins TRBV3-1 (or the pseudogene TRBV3-2) to TRBJ1-5; 7 nucleotides match TRBD1. The CDR3 is 16 residues long. CDR1 and CDR2 (germline): LGHDT, YNNKEL (reference sequence). Losses at the gene ends were 1 base for V and 1 base for J; bases not matched to a gene: 4. The CDR3 DNA sequence: TGTGCCAGCAGCCAAGGACAGGGAGAAAGCAATCAGCCCCAGCATTTT. Translated, it gives CASSQGQGESNQPQHF.

This clone was recorded only once. CDR3 sequence reads: CAWSQGSSYNSPLHF. The CDR3 nucleotides read TGTGCCTGGTCACAGGGGAGCTCCTATAATTCACCCCTCCACTTT. V gene TRBV30 combines with J gene TRBJ1-6; TRBD1 agrees at 7 bases. The CDR3 has 15 residues. The junction had 4 bases not matched to a gene; V was cut back by 5 bases and J by 0 bases. Per the germline V gene, CDR1 is GTSNPN and CDR2 is SVGIG (reference sequence).

This chain joins TRBV2 and TRBJ2-3; TRBD2 is a possible D gene (5 bases). Per germline, CDR1 SNHLY and CDR2 FYNNEI. The CDR3 is 19 amino acids. V gave up 2 bases and J gave up 7 bases, with 28 bases separating them. In nucleotides, the CDR3 is TGTGCCAGCAGTGAACTTTACGGTGTGGCCCTATGGCCGGGAAATACGCAGTATTTT. Encoded protein: CASSELYGVALWPGNTQYF.

This chain joins TRBV4-1 and TRBJ2-2, with 7 positions matching TRBD2. The CDR3 spans 14 residues. Germline V CDR1 and CDR2: MGHRA, YSYEKL. J was trimmed by 5 bases and V by 1 base; bases with no gene match: 1. CDR3 amino acids: CASSQVGGTGELFF. The CDR3 DNA sequence: TGCGCCAGCAGCCAAGTGGGAGGGACCGGGGAGCTGTTTTTT.

This clone was found once. This chain links TRBV7-2 with TRBJ1-2; 10 bases match TRBD1. The CDR3 runs 17 residues. In germline, CDR1 is SGHTA, CDR2 FQGNSA. The V and J ends lost 5 bases and 0 bases, in that order; junction bases with no gene match: 9. The CDR3 DNA sequence: TGTGCCAGCAGCGCCGGGACAGGGGTCCTCACTAACTATGGCTACACCTTC. Translated: CASSAGTGVLTNYGYTF.

The chain carries TRBV25-1 and TRBJ2-5; D gene unclear. The CDR3 covers 14 residues. Germline V gene sequence: CDR1 MGHDK, CDR2 SYGVNS. With 4 bases removed from V and 4 bases from J, the gap between germline ends came to 13 bases. CDR3 residues: CASSAAVSGETQYF. CDR3 DNA: TGTGCCAGCAGTGCCGCAGTAAGTGGAGAGACCCAGTACTTC.

CDR3 sequence: CASSRIGEDTEAFF. The CDR3 DNA sequence: TGTGCCAGCAGCCGTATCGGGGAGGACACTGAAGCTTTCTTT. This chain joins TRBV27 and TRBJ1-1, with D hard to call. The V end lost 6 bases, the J end lost 3 bases, and 14 bases lay between the germline ends. The CDR3 sequence is 14 residues long. CDR1 MNHEY and CDR2 SMNVEV come from the germline V gene (reference sequence).

The genes are TRBV9 and TRBJ1-2; 9 nucleotides align to TRBD1. The J segment lost 8 bases and the V segment lost 1 base, leaving 3 bases of the junction unmatched. This CDR3 region has 13 residues. Germline V lookup: CDR1 SGDLS, CDR2 YYNGEE. CDR3 sequence: CASSVTGGVGYTF. The CDR3 coding sequence is TGTGCCAGCAGCGTAACAGGGGGCGTCGGCTACACCTTC.

V and J are TRBV14 and TRBJ1-1; possibly TRBD1 for D (5 bases). Looked up from germline, CDR1 is SGHDN and CDR2 is FVKESK. V gave up 4 bases and J gave up 1 base, with 16 bases separating them. The CDR3 is 16 residues long. CDR3 sequence reads: CASSLLGVFGNTEAFF. The CDR3 DNA reads TGTGCCAGCAGCCTTCTAGGGGTATTCGGGAACACTGAAGCTTTCTTT.

Here the CDR3 reads CASSLLRTNTGELFF. The CDR3 coding sequence is TGTGCCAGCAGCTTACTCAGGACGAACACCGGGGAGCTGTTTTTT. The chain carries TRBV11-2 and TRBJ2-2; D ambiguous. This CDR3 has 15 amino acids. Per the germline V gene, CDR1 is SGHAT and CDR2 is FQNNGV. With 2 bases removed from V and 0 bases from J, the gap between germline ends came to 7 bases.